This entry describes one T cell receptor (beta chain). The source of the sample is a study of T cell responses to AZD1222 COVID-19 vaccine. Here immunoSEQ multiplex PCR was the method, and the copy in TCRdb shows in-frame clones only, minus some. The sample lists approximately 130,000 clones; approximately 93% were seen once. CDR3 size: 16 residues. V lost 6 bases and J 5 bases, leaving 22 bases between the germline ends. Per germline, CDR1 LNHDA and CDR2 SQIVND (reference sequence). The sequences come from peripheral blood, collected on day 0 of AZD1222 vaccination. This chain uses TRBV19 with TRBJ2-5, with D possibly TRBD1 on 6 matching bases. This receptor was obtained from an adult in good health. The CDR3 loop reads CASSTLGAGPGETQYF. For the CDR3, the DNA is TGTGCCAGTAGCACCCTGGGGGCAGGACCAGGGGAGACCCAGTACTTC.